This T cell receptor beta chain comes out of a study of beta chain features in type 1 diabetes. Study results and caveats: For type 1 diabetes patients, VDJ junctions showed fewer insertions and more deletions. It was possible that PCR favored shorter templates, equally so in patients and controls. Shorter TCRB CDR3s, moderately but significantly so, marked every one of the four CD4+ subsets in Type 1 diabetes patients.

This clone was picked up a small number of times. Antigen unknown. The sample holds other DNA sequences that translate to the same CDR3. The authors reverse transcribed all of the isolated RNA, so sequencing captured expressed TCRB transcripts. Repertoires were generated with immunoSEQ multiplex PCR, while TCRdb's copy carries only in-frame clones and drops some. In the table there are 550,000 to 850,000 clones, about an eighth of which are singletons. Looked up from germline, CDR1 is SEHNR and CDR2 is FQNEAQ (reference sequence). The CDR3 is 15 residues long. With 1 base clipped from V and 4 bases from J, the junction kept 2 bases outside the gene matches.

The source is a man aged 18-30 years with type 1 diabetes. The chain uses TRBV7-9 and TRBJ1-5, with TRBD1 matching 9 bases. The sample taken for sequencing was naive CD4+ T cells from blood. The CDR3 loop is CASSLGGTGNQPQHF. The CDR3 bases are TGTGCCAGCAGCTTAGGCGGGACAGGGAATCAGCCCCAGCATTTT.